A single sample gave rise to the 28 T cell receptor beta chains below, sequenced in a study of T cell repertoires in cytomegalovirus infection. Their antigens remain unidentified. TCRdb used MiXCR to reprocess the reads, holding one entry per CDR3 protein. Of about 500,000 distinct CDR3 sequences in the sample, 25% to 35% were seen once. This sample comprised cultured PBMCs, obtained from culture after CMV antigen stimulation. The receptors come from a human donor in good health (CMV status not recorded). Some clones in this sample may be carry-over from other donors' samples.

The chain couples TRBV6-2 or TRBV6-3 to TRBJ2-3; 12 nucleotides agree with TRBD2. CDR1 MNHEY and CDR2 SVGEGT come from the germline V gene. After removal of 2 bases from V and 0 bases from J, the junction contained 9 bases not matched to a gene. The CDR3 is 19 amino acids. The chain's CDR3 is CASSYPSSGRAPSTDTQYF. The CDR3 nucleotides are TGTGCCAGCAGTTACCCTTCTAGCGGGAGGGCGCCAAGCACAGATACGCAGTATTTT.

This clonotype was picked up a small number of times. The chain combines TRBV7-9 with TRBJ2-2, with a possible D match to TRBD2 (6 bases). Trimming removed 3 bases at V and 5 bases at J, with 19 bases between. Germline V gene sequence: CDR1 SEHNR, CDR2 FQNEAQ (reference sequence). CDR3 length equals 17 residues. In DNA, the CDR3 is TGTGCCAGCAGCTTCCGCCGGGGGTCCGCACCTACCGGGGAGCTGTTTTTT. Its translation is CASSFRRGSAPTGELFF.

The sample holds many counts of this clonotype. The V gene is TRBV7-9, the J gene TRBJ2-1; perhaps TRBD1 as D (6 bases). The ends were cut back, 0 bases at V and 0 bases at J, with 9 bases in the middle. The CDR3 is made up of 16 amino acids. Germline V CDR1 and CDR2: SEHNR, FQNEAQ (reference sequence). In DNA form, the CDR3 reads TGTGCCAGCAGCTTAGCGGGGGCATCCTCCTACAATGAGCAGTTCTTC. Residues: CASSLAGASSYNEQFF. The full variable domain, completed using reference TRBV7-9 and TRBJ2-1, is DTGVSQNPRHKITKRGQNVTFRCDPISEHNRLYWYRQTLGQGPEFLTYFQNEAQLEKSRLLSDRFSAERPKGSFSTLEIQRTEQGDSAMYLCASSLAGASSYNEQFFGPGTRLTVL.

This clonotype was counted between two and nine times. This chain joins TRBV5-1 and TRBJ1-1, with a tentative D call TRBD1 (5 bases). Germline V lookup: CDR1 SGHRS, CDR2 YFSETQ. Trimming took off 1 base at V and 1 base at J, with 8 bases between the two ends. The CDR3 is made up of 14 amino acids. This CDR3 is CASSLRQSNTEAFF. CDR3 coding DNA: TGCGCCAGCAGCTTGAGACAGTCGAACACTGAAGCTTTCTTT. Complete variable domain (other parts from reference TRBV5-1 and TRBJ1-1): KAGVTQTPRYLIKTRGQQVTLSCSPISGHRSVSWYQQTPGQGLQFLFEYFSETQRNKGNFPGRFSGRQFSNSRSEMNVSTLELGDSALYLCASSLRQSNTEAFFGQGTRLTVV.

This clonotype was seen more than once but under ten times. V is TRBV20-1 and J is TRBJ2-7; D unresolved. The CDR3 has 14 residues. V was pared by 0 bases and J by 4 bases, with 13 bases between. Germline V gene sequence: CDR1 DFQATT, CDR2 SNEGSKA (reference sequence). The DNA of the CDR3 is TGCAGTGCTAGAGATAGGCTTACCCCGTACGAGCAGTACTTC. Translating it yields CSARDRLTPYEQYF.

This clonotype was observed a few times. The chain has TRBV7-3 and TRBJ2-1; 13 bases are a match to TRBD2. V was pared by 4 bases and J by 4 bases, with 7 bases of the junction left unmatched. Germline V lookup: CDR1 SGHTA, CDR2 FQGTGA. This CDR3 region has 17 residues. The CDR3 DNA reads as TGTGCCAGCAGCTCCGAATTGGGACTAGCGGGATACAATGAGCAGTTCTTC. Protein product: CASSSELGLAGYNEQFF.

J is TRBJ2-7 and V is TRBV19; TRBD2 aligns across 8 bases. Unmatched junction bases numbered 13, after V lost 5 bases and J lost 7 bases. Germline CDR1 LNHDA, CDR2 SQIVND (reference sequence). The CDR3 contains 15 residues. The DNA of the CDR3 is TGTGCCAGTAGTCTTCTAGCGGGCCCCATCGGGGAGCAGTACTTC. It is translated as CASSLLAGPIGEQYF.

The rearrangement joins TRBV19 to TRBJ2-1; D uncertain. From germline, CDR1 is LNHDA and CDR2 SQIVND (reference sequence). CDR3 length equals 15 residues. Trimming removed 5 bases at V and 0 bases at J, with 11 bases between. The CDR3 sequence is CASSVTGNSYNEQFF. DNA of the CDR3: TGTGCCAGTAGTGTAACTGGTAACTCCTACAATGAGCAGTTCTTC.

This clonotype was observed a few times. The chain couples TRBV7-3 to TRBJ2-3; 9 bases line up with TRBD2. The germline V gene encodes CDR1 SGHTA and CDR2 FQGTGA. The CDR3 runs 17 residues. The V and J ends lost 2 bases and 5 bases, in that order; junction bases with no gene match: 11. CDR3 in amino acids: CASSLEGAGGLRDTQYF. The CDR3 DNA follows: TGTGCCAGCAGCTTAGAGGGAGCGGGAGGCCTACGAGATACGCAGTATTTT.

V usage is TRBV24-1 and J usage is TRBJ2-5; 12 positions match TRBD1. The CDR3 is 20 amino acids. Germline V gene sequence: CDR1 KGHDR, CDR2 SFDVKD. The V segment lost 1 base and the J segment 0 bases; nucleotides outside the gene matches: 11. The CDR3, as DNA: TGTGCCACCAGTGATTTCGGGACAGGGGGCCGAAACTTGTACCAAGAGACCCAGTACTTC. It encodes CATSDFGTGGRNLYQETQYF.

The V call is TRBV11-1, the J call TRBJ1-2, with 10 bases fitting TRBD1. The CDR3 totals 21 residues. The V and J ends lost 5 bases and 4 bases, in that order; junction bases with no gene match: 25. Germline assignment: CDR1 SGHAT and CDR2 FQDESV (reference sequence). The CDR3 DNA sequence: TGTGCCAGCAGCCCGCCGGAAGTTTTGCGGGACAGGGGACGAGGTGGCTATGGCTACACCTTC. Translating gives CASSPPEVLRDRGRGGYGYTF.

Many counts were recorded for this clonotype. The CDR3 bases are TGTGCCAGCAGCCCTAGGGCGGGAGGGAGCTCCTACAATGAGCAGTTCTTC. The encoded protein is CASSPRAGGSSYNEQFF. This chain uses TRBV7-6 with TRBJ2-1; 9 nucleotides line up with TRBD2. The CDR3 covers 17 residues. Germline CDR1 is SGHVS and CDR2 is FNYEAQ. Unmatched junction bases numbered 8, after V lost 5 bases and J lost 0 bases.

This chain joins TRBV7-9 and TRBJ1-5, with TRBD1 matching over 10 bases. The CDR3 totals 14 residues. Germline V gives CDR1 SEHNR, CDR2 FQNEAQ (reference sequence). Trimming took 5 bases from V and 10 from J; bases not matched to a gene: 8. CDR3 coding DNA: TGTGCCAGCAGCAGACAGGGACAGGGGTTTCCCCAGCATTTT. Amino acid sequence: CASSRQGQGFPQHF. Combining the CDR3 with reference TRBV7-9 and TRBJ1-5 gives the whole variable domain DTGVSQNPRHKITKRGQNVTFRCDPISEHNRLYWYRQTLGQGPEFLTYFQNEAQLEKSRLLSDRFSAERPKGSFSTLEIQRTEQGDSAMYLCASSRQGQGFPQHFGDGTRLSIL.

In its sample, this clonotype was seen a few times. The chain combines TRBV19 with TRBJ2-1, with D possibly TRBD2 on 5 matching bases. Trimming cost V 6 bases and J 4 bases, with 13 bases left between them. CDR1 and CDR2 from the germline V gene are LNHDA and SQIVND (reference sequence). This CDR3 is built from 14 residues. The CDR3 nucleotides read TGTGCCAGTAGCGGAGGATCGGATTACAATGAGCAGTTCTTC. Protein sequence: CASSGGSDYNEQFF.

V and J are TRBV7-2 and TRBJ1-4; tentatively, D is TRBD1 (6 bases). The CDR3 covers 14 residues. V was trimmed by 5 bases and J by 4 bases, leaving 11 bases between them. Germline CDR1 reads SGHTA; CDR2 reads FQGNSA. As DNA, the CDR3 is TGTGCCAGCAGCAGACAGGTCATTAATGAAAAACTGTTTTTT. Its protein product is CASSRQVINEKLFF.

The chain's CDR3 is CASSWTAFTDTQYF. The DNA of the CDR3 is TGTGCCAGCAGTTGGACAGCCTTCACAGATACGCAGTATTTT. This chain connects TRBV7-2 to TRBJ2-3, with D perhaps matching TRBD1 (6 bases). Germline loops: CDR1 SGHTA, CDR2 FQGNSA. This CDR3 spans 14 amino acids. Trimming took off 6 bases at V and 2 bases at J, with 12 bases between the two ends. Full variable domain (missing parts from reference TRBV7-2 and TRBJ2-3): GAGVSQSPSNKVTEKGKDVELRCDPISGHTALYWYRQSLGQGLEFLIYFQGNSAPDKSGLPSDRFSAERTGGSVSTLTIQRTQQEDSAVYLCASSWTAFTDTQYFGPGTRLTVL.

J is TRBJ1-2 and V is TRBV19; 9 bases fit TRBD1. J lost 8 bases, V lost 5 bases, and 9 bases had no gene match. The CDR3 runs 14 residues. The V gene's germline CDR1 is LNHDA and CDR2 SQIVND (reference sequence). The DNA of the CDR3 is TGTGCCAGTAGTCAAGAGGGACAGGGCGGCGGCTACACCTTC. The encoded protein is CASSQEGQGGGYTF.

This chain uses TRBV6-5 with TRBJ1-5; the D is unclear. CDR1 and CDR2 (germline): MNHEY, SVGAGI. V lost 0 bases and J lost 0, with 6 bases in between. CDR3 length: 15 residues. Here the CDR3 reads CASSYSGSSNQPQHF. The CDR3 DNA follows: TGTGCCAGCAGTTACTCCGGCAGTAGCAATCAGCCCCAGCATTTT.

This clonotype was detected only a few times. The rearrangement joins TRBV30 to TRBJ1-5; no clear D. The germline V and J ends were trimmed by 0 bases and 4 bases, with 4 bases remaining between them. The length of the CDR3 is 12 residues. Germline CDR1 reads GTSNPN; CDR2 reads SVGIG (reference sequence). The CDR3 is CAWSVENQPQHF. The CDR3 nucleotides read TGTGCCTGGAGTGTGGAGAATCAGCCCCAGCATTTT.

This clonotype was counted at least ten times. V gene TRBV7-8 combines with J gene TRBJ1-1; D call uncertain. The CDR3 runs 14 residues. In germline, CDR1 is SGHVS, CDR2 FQNEAQ. V was trimmed by 4 bases and J by 1 base, leaving 10 bases between them. CDR3 amino acids: CASSSRPGNTEAFF. The CDR3 DNA is TGTGCCAGCAGCTCGCGGCCAGGGAACACTGAAGCTTTCTTT.

This clonotype was seen a few times. This sequence joins TRBV20-1 and TRBJ2-1; 11 bases align to TRBD1. Trimming at V came to 6 bases and at J to 8 bases, leaving 3 bases not matched to a gene. Looked up from germline, CDR1 is DFQATT and CDR2 is SNEGSKA (reference sequence). The CDR3 is 12 amino acids. The CDR3 DNA reads TGCAGTGCGGACAGGGGGCGCGATGAGCAGTTCTTC. Translation gives CSADRGRDEQFF.

The chain combines TRBV11-3 with TRBJ2-6; 9 nucleotides match TRBD2. The CDR3 extends over 18 amino acids. With V trimmed by 4 bases and J by 0 bases, 7 bases remained unmatched. Per germline, CDR1 SGHNT and CDR2 YENEEA. CDR3 amino acids: CASSSSGTSSSGANVLTF. As DNA, the CDR3 is TGTGCCAGCAGCTCCTCCGGGACTAGCTCCTCTGGGGCCAACGTCCTGACTTTC.

In this sample, this clonotype turned up many times. The chain couples TRBV18 to TRBJ2-3; 8 bases are a match to TRBD1. CDR1 KGHSH and CDR2 LQKENI come from the germline V gene. This CDR3 has 15 residues. V was pared by 6 bases and J by 4 bases, with 9 bases of the junction left unmatched. For the CDR3, the DNA is TGTGCCAGCTCTTCGCAGGGGGCGGCGGCAGATACGCAGTATTTT. It encodes CASSSQGAAADTQYF.

This chain connects TRBV9 to TRBJ2-1; D is perhaps TRBD1 (6 bases). With 0 bases removed from V and 0 bases from J, the gap between germline ends came to 10 bases. CDR3 length equals 16 residues. CDR1 is SGDLS, CDR2 YYNGEE, per germline. CDR3 sequence reads: CASSVAGTSSYNEQFF. The DNA for the CDR3 is TGTGCCAGCAGCGTAGCCGGGACAAGCTCCTACAATGAGCAGTTCTTC.

This clonotype was found many times. The chain carries TRBV7-9 and TRBJ2-1; 8 nucleotides agree with TRBD2. This CDR3 comprises 13 residues. J lost 9 bases, V lost 6 bases, and 7 bases had no gene match. Germline CDR1 reads SEHNR; CDR2 reads FQNEAQ (reference sequence). As DNA, the CDR3 is TGTGCCAGCAGTCTCGGACTAGCTGGTGAGCAGTTCTTC. This encodes CASSLGLAGEQFF. Supplemented by reference TRBV7-9 and TRBJ2-1, the full variable domain reads DTGVSQNPRHKITKRGQNVTFRCDPISEHNRLYWYRQTLGQGPEFLTYFQNEAQLEKSRLLSDRFSAERPKGSFSTLEIQRTEQGDSAMYLCASSLGLAGEQFFGPGTRLTVL.

The rearrangement uses TRBV20-1 and TRBJ2-6; 8 bases line up with TRBD2. The CDR3 is made up of 16 amino acids. CDR1 is DFQATT and CDR2 is SNEGSKA in the germline V gene (reference sequence). With 5 bases clipped from V and 1 base from J, the junction kept 7 bases outside the gene matches. In nucleotides, the CDR3 is TGCAGTGCTCTTAGCGGGACCGGGTCTGGGGCCAACGTCCTGACTTTC. Protein sequence: CSALSGTGSGANVLTF.

This clonotype has more than one count but fewer than ten. V gene TRBV7-6 combines with J gene TRBJ2-7; the match to TRBD1 covers 8 bases. Germline CDR1 is SGHVS and CDR2 is FNYEAQ. V was clipped by 5 bases and J by 4 bases; unmatched bases: 10. This CDR3 region has 15 residues. The CDR3 nucleotides are TGTGCCAGCAGCACGGACAGGGCCGTAATATACGAGCAGTACTTC. Translating it yields CASSTDRAVIYEQYF.

Points on this clonotype: The CDR3 does not end in the conserved phenylalanine or tryptophan, so this is likely a read error. The chain uses TRBV28 and TRBJ2-4; D is unresolved. V shed 3 bases and J shed 2 bases, with 5 bases lying between them. This CDR3 contains 13 residues. CDR1 and CDR2 (germline): MDHEN, SYDVKM. The CDR3 reads CASSFGTKNIQYL. CDR3 DNA: TGTGCCAGCAGTTTTGGCACCAAAAACATTCAGTACCTC.